The source of this T cell receptor beta chain is a study of memory B cells and T cells in multiple sclerosis. Study conclusions and caveats: Clone-set sizes differed between compartments, so shared clonotype counts needed normalization.

Profiled with immunoSEQ multiplex PCR; TCRdb holds only in-frame clones, not every one. The repertoire includes some 14,000 clones, around 63% of them detected once, and about 2.3% sits in the top ten. CDR3 size: 15 residues. Trimming cost V 6 bases and J 5 bases; bases outside gene matches: 12. CDR1 is KGHSH, CDR2 LQKENI, per germline. A note on this clone: Its target is not known.

The sequencing input was memory (CD45RO+) CD4+ T cells from blood. The clonotype was recovered from a human donor with multiple sclerosis. The chain joins TRBV18 to TRBJ2-5, with 7 bases that match TRBD1. The CDR3: CASSNGQAKGETQYF. The CDR3 DNA reads as TGTGCCAGCTCGAACGGACAGGCCAAGGGGGAGACCCAGTACTTC.